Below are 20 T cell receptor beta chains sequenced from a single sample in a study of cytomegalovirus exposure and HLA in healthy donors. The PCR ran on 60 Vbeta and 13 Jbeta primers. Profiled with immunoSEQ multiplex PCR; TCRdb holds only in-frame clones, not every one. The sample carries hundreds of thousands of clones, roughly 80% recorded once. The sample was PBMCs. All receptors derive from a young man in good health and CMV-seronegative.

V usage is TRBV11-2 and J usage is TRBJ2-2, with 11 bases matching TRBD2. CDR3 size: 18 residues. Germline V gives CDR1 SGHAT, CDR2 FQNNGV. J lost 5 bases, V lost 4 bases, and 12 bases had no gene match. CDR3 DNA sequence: TGTGCCAGCAGCTCCTCCGGGTTAGCGGGGGGGCCGACCGGGGAGCTGTTTTTT. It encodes CASSSSGLAGGPTGELFF.

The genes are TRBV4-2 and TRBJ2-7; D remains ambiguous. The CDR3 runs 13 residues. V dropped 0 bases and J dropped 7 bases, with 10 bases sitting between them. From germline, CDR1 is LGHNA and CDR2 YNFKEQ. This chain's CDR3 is CASSQELLREQYF. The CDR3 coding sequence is TGTGCCAGCAGCCAAGAACTGCTGAGGGAGCAGTACTTC.

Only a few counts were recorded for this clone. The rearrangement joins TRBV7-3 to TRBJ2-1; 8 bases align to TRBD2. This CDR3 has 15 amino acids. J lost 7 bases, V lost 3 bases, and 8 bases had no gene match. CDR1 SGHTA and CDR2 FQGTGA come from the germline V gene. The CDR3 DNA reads TGTGCCAGCAGCTTGGGGTTAGCGGGGTTGAATGAGCAGTTCTTC. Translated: CASSLGLAGLNEQFF.

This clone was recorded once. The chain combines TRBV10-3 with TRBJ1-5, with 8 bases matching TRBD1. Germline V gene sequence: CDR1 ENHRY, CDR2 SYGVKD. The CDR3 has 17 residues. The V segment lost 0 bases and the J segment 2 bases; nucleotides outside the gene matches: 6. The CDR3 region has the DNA TGTGCCATCAGTGAGTCGGCTTCGGACAGGGGCAATCAGCCCCAGCATTTT. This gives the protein CAISESASDRGNQPQHF.

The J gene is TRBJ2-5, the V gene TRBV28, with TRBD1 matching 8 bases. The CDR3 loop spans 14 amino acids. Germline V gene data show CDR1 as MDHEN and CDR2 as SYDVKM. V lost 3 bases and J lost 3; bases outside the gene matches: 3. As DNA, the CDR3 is TGTGCCAGCAGTTTCAGGGGGCGCGAAGAGACCCAGTACTTC. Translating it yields CASSFRGREETQYF.

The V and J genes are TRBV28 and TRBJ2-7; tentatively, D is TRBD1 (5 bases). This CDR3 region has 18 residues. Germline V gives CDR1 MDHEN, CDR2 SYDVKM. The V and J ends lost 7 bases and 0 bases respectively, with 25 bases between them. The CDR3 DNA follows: TGTGCCAGCAATCCCCCGTCGGCCCCCAGGGCCCGCTCCTACGAGCAGTACTTC. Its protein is CASNPPSAPRARSYEQYF.

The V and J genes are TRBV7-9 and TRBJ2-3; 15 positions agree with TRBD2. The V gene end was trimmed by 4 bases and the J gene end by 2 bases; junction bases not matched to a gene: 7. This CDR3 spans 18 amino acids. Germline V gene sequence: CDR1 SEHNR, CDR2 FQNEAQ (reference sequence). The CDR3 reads CASSSPGLAGGFTDTQYF. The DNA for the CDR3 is TGTGCCAGCAGCTCCCCGGGACTAGCGGGGGGATTCACAGATACGCAGTATTTT.

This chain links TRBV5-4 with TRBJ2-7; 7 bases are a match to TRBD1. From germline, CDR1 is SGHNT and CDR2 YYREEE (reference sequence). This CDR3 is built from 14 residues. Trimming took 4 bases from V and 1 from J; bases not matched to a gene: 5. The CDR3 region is CASSAADRSYEQYF. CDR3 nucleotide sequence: TGTGCCAGCAGCGCCGCGGACAGGTCCTACGAGCAGTACTTC.

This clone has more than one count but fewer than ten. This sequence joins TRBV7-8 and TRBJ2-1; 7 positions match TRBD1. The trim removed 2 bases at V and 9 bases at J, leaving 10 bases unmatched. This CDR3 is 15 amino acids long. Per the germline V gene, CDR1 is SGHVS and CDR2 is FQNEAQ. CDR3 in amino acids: CASSLKTGVRVEQFF. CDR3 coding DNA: TGTGCCAGCAGCTTAAAAACAGGGGTGCGGGTTGAGCAGTTCTTC.

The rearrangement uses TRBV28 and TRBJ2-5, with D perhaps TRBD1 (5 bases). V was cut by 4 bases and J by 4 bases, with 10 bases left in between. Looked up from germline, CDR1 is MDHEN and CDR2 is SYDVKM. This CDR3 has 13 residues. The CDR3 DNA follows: TGTGCCAGCAGTTGGTCGCAGGGAGAGACCCAGTACTTC. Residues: CASSWSQGETQYF.

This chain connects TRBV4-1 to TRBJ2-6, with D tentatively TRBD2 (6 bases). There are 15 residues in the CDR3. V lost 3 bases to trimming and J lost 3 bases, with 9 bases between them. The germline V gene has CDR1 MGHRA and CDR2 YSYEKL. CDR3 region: CASSQQGGGANVLTF. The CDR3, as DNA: TGCGCCAGCAGCCAGCAGGGAGGTGGGGCCAACGTCCTGACTTTC.

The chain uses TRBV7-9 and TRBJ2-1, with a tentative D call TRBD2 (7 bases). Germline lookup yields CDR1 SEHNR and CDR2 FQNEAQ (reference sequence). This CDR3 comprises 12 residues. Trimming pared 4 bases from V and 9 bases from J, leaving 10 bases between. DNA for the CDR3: TGTGCCAGCAGCTCAGGGGAGGGTGAGCAGTTCTTC. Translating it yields CASSSGEGEQFF.

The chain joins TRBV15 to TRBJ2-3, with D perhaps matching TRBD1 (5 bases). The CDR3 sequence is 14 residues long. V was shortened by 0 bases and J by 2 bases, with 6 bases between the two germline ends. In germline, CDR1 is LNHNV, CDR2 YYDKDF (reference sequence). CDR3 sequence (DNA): TGTGCCACCAGCAGAGAAGGGGACACAGATACGCAGTATTTT. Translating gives CATSREGDTDTQYF.

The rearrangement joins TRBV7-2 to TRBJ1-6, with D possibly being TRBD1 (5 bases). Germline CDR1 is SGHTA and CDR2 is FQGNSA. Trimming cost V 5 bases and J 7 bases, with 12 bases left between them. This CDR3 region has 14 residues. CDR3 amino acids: CASSKPQGNSPLHF. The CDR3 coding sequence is TGTGCCAGCAGCAAGCCGCAGGGAAATTCACCCCTCCACTTT.

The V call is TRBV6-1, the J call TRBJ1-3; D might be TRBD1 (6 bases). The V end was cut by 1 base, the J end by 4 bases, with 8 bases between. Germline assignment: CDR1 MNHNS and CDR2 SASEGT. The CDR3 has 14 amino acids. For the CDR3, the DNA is TGTGCCAGCAGTGAAGGGGGGACAGGAAACACCATATATTTT. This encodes CASSEGGTGNTIYF.

This CDR3 is CASSLGGSGGANEQFF. CDR3 coding DNA: TGCGCCAGCAGCTTGGGAGGTTCGGGGGGGGCTAATGAGCAGTTCTTC. The chain is built from TRBV5-1 and TRBJ2-1; 8 bases match TRBD2. J lost 7 bases, V lost 0 bases, and 9 bases had no gene match. The CDR3 spans 16 residues. The germline gives CDR1 SGHRS, CDR2 YFSETQ.

The CDR3: CASRPRAGNTIYF. CDR3 bases: TGTGCCAGCAGGCCCAGGGCCGGAAACACCATATATTTT. The gene calls are TRBV6-5 and TRBJ1-3; TRBD1 might be the D (5 bases). V was clipped by 6 bases and J by 4 bases, with 10 bases between them. CDR1 and CDR2 from the germline V gene are MNHEY and SVGAGI. CDR3 length equals 13 residues.

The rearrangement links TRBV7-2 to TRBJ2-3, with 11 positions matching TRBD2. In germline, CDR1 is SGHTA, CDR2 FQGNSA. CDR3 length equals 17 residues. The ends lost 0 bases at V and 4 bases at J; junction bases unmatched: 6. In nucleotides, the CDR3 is TGTGCCAGCAGCTTAGCGAGTAGCGGGGGGGCCGCAGATACGCAGTATTTT. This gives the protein CASSLASSGGAADTQYF.

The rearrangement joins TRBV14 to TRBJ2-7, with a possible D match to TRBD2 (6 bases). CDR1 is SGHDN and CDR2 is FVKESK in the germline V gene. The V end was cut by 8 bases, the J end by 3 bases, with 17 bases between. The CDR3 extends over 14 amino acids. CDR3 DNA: TGTGCCAGCTCGAATCGGGGGAGTGGCTACGAGCAGTACTTC. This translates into CASSNRGSGYEQYF.

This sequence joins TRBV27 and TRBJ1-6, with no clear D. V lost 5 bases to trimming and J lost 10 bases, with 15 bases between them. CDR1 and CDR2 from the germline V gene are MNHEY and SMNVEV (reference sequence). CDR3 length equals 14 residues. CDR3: CASSTNMGVSPLHF. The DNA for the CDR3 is TGTGCCAGCAGTACCAATATGGGCGTATCACCCCTCCACTTT.